The 21 T cell receptor beta chains presented below share a single source sample, sequenced in a study of cytomegalovirus exposure and HLA in healthy donors. The protocol was immunoSEQ multiplex PCR, while the TCRdb copy is restricted to in-frame clones and leaves out a portion. Of tens of thousands of clones listed, 94% are singletons. Sequencing used PBMCs. Receptors were obtained from a young man in good health and CMV-seropositive.

This clone was seen only once. This chain connects TRBV28 to TRBJ1-1, with TRBD1 identical over 9 bases. Germline CDR1 MDHEN, CDR2 SYDVKM. Trimming removed 8 bases from V and 5 bases from J; junction bases left unmatched: 12. This CDR3 has 15 amino acids. The CDR3 nucleotides are TGTGCCAGCCGGGTACAGGGGGCGGTTTGGACTGAAGCTTTCTTT. Translated: CASRVQGAVWTEAFF.

The rearrangement links TRBV11-2 to TRBJ1-5; TRBD1 agrees at 9 bases. This CDR3 is built from 16 residues. J was trimmed by 2 bases and V by 1 base; bases with no gene match: 3. Germline V gene sequence: CDR1 SGHAT, CDR2 FQNNGV. CDR3 region: CASSLGTGARNQPQHF. For the CDR3, the DNA is TGTGCCAGCAGCTTAGGGACAGGGGCCCGCAATCAGCCCCAGCATTTT.

V is TRBV28 and J is TRBJ2-5; 9 bases are a match to TRBD1. This CDR3 region has 16 residues. The germline CDR1 and CDR2 sequences are MDHEN and SYDVKM. Germline trimming cut 4 bases from V and 6 bases from J; bases unmatched to any gene: 12. The CDR3 nucleotides are TGTGCCAGCAGTTCCCAGACAGGGGGGAAAAGAAAGACCCAGTACTTC. This gives the protein CASSSQTGGKRKTQYF.

This rearrangement joins TRBV6-5 to TRBJ1-4; 9 bases fit TRBD1. Germline V gene lookup returns CDR1 MNHEY and CDR2 SVGAGI. The trim removed 4 bases at V and 5 bases at J, leaving 5 bases unmatched. CDR3 length equals 15 residues. CDR3 in amino acids: CASSFTGGPNEKLFF. In nucleotides, the CDR3 is TGTGCCAGCAGTTTCACAGGGGGCCCCAATGAAAAACTGTTTTTT.

The CDR3 region has the DNA TGTGCCAGCAGCTCGAGCGAAAAACTGTTTTTT. Protein: CASSSSEKLFF. The V call is TRBV7-9, the J call TRBJ1-4; D is uncertain. Germline V gene data show CDR1 as SEHNR and CDR2 as FQNEAQ (reference sequence). This CDR3 region has 11 residues. Deletions cut 4 bases from V and 8 bases from J, with 5 bases between.

This rearrangement joins TRBV19 to TRBJ2-2; TRBD2 matches at 9 bases. Germline V gene lookup returns CDR1 LNHDA and CDR2 SQIVND (reference sequence). This CDR3 comprises 18 residues. V was clipped by 3 bases and J by 6 bases; unmatched bases: 14. The CDR3 loop reads CASSILASGTFDAGELFF. The CDR3 region has the DNA TGTGCCAGTAGTATTCTGGCTAGCGGGACTTTTGATGCCGGGGAGCTGTTTTTT.

This rearrangement joins TRBV28 to TRBJ2-7; the D is unclear. Trimming stripped 2 bases from V and 3 bases from J, with 5 bases between. This CDR3 is built from 12 residues. Germline V gene sequence: CDR1 MDHEN, CDR2 SYDVKM. The CDR3 reads CASSLPFYEQYF. CDR3 coding DNA: TGTGCCAGCAGTTTACCCTTCTACGAGCAGTACTTC.

This clone was seen more than once but under ten times. CDR3 amino acids: CAVLAGALSNEQFF. CDR3 nucleotide sequence: TGTGCCGTCCTAGCGGGAGCTCTGTCGAATGAGCAGTTCTTC. V usage is TRBV7-9 and J usage is TRBJ2-1, with TRBD2 identical over 10 bases. CDR3 length: 14 amino acids. With 11 bases clipped from V and 7 bases from J, the junction kept 11 bases outside the gene matches. Germline CDR1 and CDR2: SEHNR and FQNEAQ (reference sequence).

The genes are TRBV19 and TRBJ2-5; the D gene is possibly TRBD2 (6 bases). In germline, CDR1 is LNHDA, CDR2 SQIVND (reference sequence). The CDR3 sequence is 16 residues long. V lost 7 bases to trimming and J lost 5 bases, with 23 bases between them. The CDR3 region is CASTEQPGLHQETQYF. CDR3 coding DNA: TGTGCCAGTACCGAACAGCCGGGACTCCATCAGGAGACCCAGTACTTC.

The chain employs TRBV12-2 and TRBJ2-7; TRBD2 reflects the table's D call only, with no check against the DNA. TRBV12-2 is given as a pseudogene. The length of the CDR3 is 15 residues. CDR3 amino acids: CASRLSTSASYEQYF. CDR3 DNA: TGTGCAAGTCGCTTATCAACTAGCGCGAGCTACGAGCAGTACTTC.

The rearrangement links TRBV5-1 to TRBJ1-4, with 7 bases fitting TRBD1. V lost 4 bases to trimming and J lost 13 bases; unmatched junction nucleotides: 13. Per germline, CDR1 SGHRS and CDR2 YFSETQ. The CDR3 spans 14 residues. CDR3 bases: TGCGCCAGCAGCGACCGGGACAGTAACGATGGACTGTTTTTT. This sequence encodes CASSDRDSNDGLFF.

The chain uses TRBV27 and TRBJ2-1, with 7 positions matching TRBD2. This CDR3 region has 12 residues. Losses at the gene ends were 3 bases for V and 10 bases for J; bases not matched to a gene: 3. Germline V gene data show CDR1 as MNHEY and CDR2 as SMNVEV (reference sequence). This CDR3 reads CASSFGGGEQFF. CDR3 nucleotides: TGTGCCAGCAGTTTTGGGGGGGGAGAGCAGTTCTTC.

This clone was counted a single time. CDR3 nucleotide sequence: TGTGCCAGCAGTGAATGGTCGCAGGGGGGTGAGCAGTTCTTC. Translating it yields CASSEWSQGGEQFF. This chain uses TRBV25-1 with TRBJ2-1, with D possibly matching TRBD1 (7 bases). Germline loops: CDR1 MGHDK, CDR2 SYGVNS. V lost 1 base and J lost 9, with 13 bases in between. The CDR3 is made up of 14 amino acids.

The chain is built from TRBV30 and TRBJ2-6; 7 nucleotides line up with TRBD1. In germline, CDR1 is GTSNPN, CDR2 SVGIG (reference sequence). This CDR3 has 17 amino acids. V gave up 6 bases and J gave up 0 bases; unmatched junction bases: 11. DNA of the CDR3: TGTGCCTGTCGGGACAGAATATCCCTCTCTGGGGCCAACGTCCTGACTTTC. It specifies CACRDRISLSGANVLTF.

This chain connects TRBV6-5 to TRBJ2-1; the match to TRBD1 covers 7 bases. Germline CDR1 is MNHEY and CDR2 is SVGAGI. The CDR3 has 14 residues. The V gene end was trimmed by 5 bases and the J gene end by 8 bases; junction bases not matched to a gene: 9. CDR3 in DNA: TGTGCCAGCAGTACGACAGGGTGGGTCGATGAGCAGTTCTTC. This encodes CASSTTGWVDEQFF.

The rearrangement links TRBV18 to TRBJ2-7; weak D call: TRBD2 (5 bases). Germline-derived CDR1 and CDR2 are KGHSH and LQKENI. Trimming pared 3 bases from V and 2 bases from J, leaving 11 bases between. This CDR3 spans 14 amino acids. The DNA for the CDR3 is TGTGCCAGCTCACCTCGGACTGTTCCCTACGAGCAGTACTTC. This encodes CASSPRTVPYEQYF.

The rearrangement joins TRBV10-2 to TRBJ1-5; TRBD1 might be the D (5 bases). Deletions cut 6 bases from V and 0 bases from J, with 18 bases between. CDR3 length equals 17 residues. Germline V gene data show CDR1 as WSHSY and CDR2 as SAAADI. The CDR3 DNA is TGCGCCAGCAGCACCACGGGGGGATCCCTTAGCAATCAGCCCCAGCATTTT. It translates to CASSTTGGSLSNQPQHF.

The genes are TRBV4-1 and TRBJ2-1, with D possibly TRBD1 on 6 matching bases. The CDR3 covers 18 residues. Trimming took 4 bases from V and 6 from J, leaving 25 bases between them. Germline loops: CDR1 MGHRA, CDR2 YSYEKL. CDR3: CASSRLPDGRGFGNEQFF. The CDR3 nucleotides read TGCGCCAGCAGCCGCCTACCCGATGGTAGGGGGTTCGGCAATGAGCAGTTCTTC.

J is TRBJ2-5 and V is TRBV11-3; no reliable D call. Trimming removed 0 bases at V and 7 bases at J, with 6 bases between. The CDR3 has 12 residues. The V gene's germline CDR1 is SGHNT and CDR2 YENEEA. The chain's CDR3 is CASSLDLWTQYF. The DNA of the CDR3 is TGTGCCAGCAGCTTAGATCTGTGGACCCAGTACTTC.

The rearrangement uses TRBV28 and TRBJ2-3; 10 bases map to TRBD2. V lost 4 bases and J lost 3; bases outside the gene matches: 4. This CDR3 is 15 amino acids long. The germline gives CDR1 MDHEN, CDR2 SYDVKM. CDR3 amino acids: CASSSPSGSTDTQYF. DNA for the CDR3: TGTGCCAGCAGTTCCCCTAGCGGGAGTACAGATACGCAGTATTTT.

CDR3 sequence reads: CASSLQLREDTEAFF. CDR3 in DNA: TGCGCCAGCAGCTTGCAGCTGCGGGAGGACACTGAAGCTTTCTTT. This chain links TRBV5-1 with TRBJ1-1; no clear D gene. The V and J ends lost 1 base and 3 bases respectively, with 13 bases between them. Germline V gives CDR1 SGHRS, CDR2 YFSETQ. CDR3 length: 15 residues.